This note documents a single T cell receptor beta chain sequence. Trimming removed 5 bases from V and 6 bases from J, with 12 bases in between. The CDR3 extends over 13 amino acids. CDR1 is SGHVS and CDR2 is FNYEAQ in the germline V gene. This sample was taken from a study of metastatic and nonmetastatic thyroid tumors. TCRdb re-clonotyped the PCR reads through MiXCR. The sample has 15,000 to 20,000 clones, 30% to 40% seen once. Each patient went into thyroid surgery without having received any treatment. The chain links TRBV7-6 to TRBJ2-3; D possibly corresponds to TRBD1 (5 bases). The source is a female donor with papillary thyroid cancer or a benign thyroid nodule (not recorded which). Some clones in this sample may be carry-over from other donors' samples. The sample was tumor tissue. The CDR3 DNA sequence: TGTGCCAGCAGCGAGGACATTGCCGATACGCAGTATTTT. Protein sequence: CASSEDIADTQYF.